These 15 T cell receptor beta chains originate from one sample sequenced in a study of T cell responses to AZD1222 COVID-19 vaccine (dated by TCRdb to the early 2020s). Reading the label with the study, this specimen's time point is: baseline before first vaccination. Library creation used the immunoSEQ multiplex PCR assay. TCRdb took this table from immuneACCESS and kept in-frame rearrangements with V and J called. Such tables lack part of the clones; where checked against another copy, unresolved V genes explain under half of the gap, and the rest is unexplained. Present in this sample are over 130,000 clones, around 90% of which were seen just once. Together, the top ten hold roughly 5% of the sample. The sample here was peripheral blood, taken on day 0 of AZD1222 vaccination. These receptors all come from an adult in good health.

The chain uses TRBV3-1 (or the pseudogene TRBV3-2) and TRBJ1-3, with a possible D match to TRBD1 (6 bases). Germline assignment: CDR1 LGHDT and CDR2 YNNKEL (reference sequence). With 1 base removed from V and 3 bases from J, the gap between germline ends came to 7 bases. The CDR3 runs 14 residues. The DNA for the CDR3 is TGTGCCAGCAGCCAAGTGGACAGTGGAAACACCATATATTTT. Translation gives CASSQVDSGNTIYF.

The V call is TRBV2, the J call TRBJ1-3; 7 bases agree with TRBD1. Germline CDR1 SNHLY, CDR2 FYNNEI. The CDR3 spans 15 residues. V shed 5 bases, J shed 1 base, and the junction held 5 bases outside the gene matches. CDR3 sequence reads: CASSLGQLSGNTIYF. The CDR3 DNA reads TGTGCCAGCAGTTTGGGACAGCTGTCTGGAAACACCATATATTTT. Combining the CDR3 with reference TRBV2 and TRBJ1-3 gives the whole variable domain EPEVTQTPSHQVTQMGQEVILRCVPISNHLYFYWYRQILGQKVEFLVSFYNNEISEKSEIFDDQFSVERPDGSNFTLKIRSTKLEDSAMYFCASSLGQLSGNTIYFGEGSWLTVV.

CDR3 in DNA: TGTGCCAGCAGCGTAGGGACAGGGGTGCGGGAGACCCAGTACTTC. It encodes CASSVGTGVRETQYF. The chain joins TRBV5-6 to TRBJ2-5; 10 bases line up with TRBD1. J lost 5 bases, V lost 4 bases, and 8 bases had no gene match. Germline V gene data show CDR1 as SGHDT and CDR2 as YYEEEE. The CDR3 totals 15 residues.

This clone was seen only once. The chain recombines TRBV6-5 with TRBJ2-7, with TRBD2 matching over 10 bases. The V gene end was trimmed by 7 bases and the J gene end by 2 bases; junction bases not matched to a gene: 2. The CDR3 sequence is 13 residues long. The V gene's germline CDR1 is MNHEY and CDR2 SVGAGI. CDR3 amino acids: CASTSGSPYEQYF. The CDR3 DNA follows: TGTGCCAGCACTAGCGGGAGCCCCTACGAGCAGTACTTC.

The chain is built from TRBV7-8 and TRBJ2-2; D unclear. Germline loops: CDR1 SGHVS, CDR2 FQNEAQ. The CDR3 has 14 residues. The ends were cut back, 0 bases at V and 0 bases at J, with 2 bases in the middle. The CDR3 region has the DNA TGTGCCAGCAGCTTAGCTCCGAACACCGGGGAGCTGTTTTTT. It translates to CASSLAPNTGELFF.

The chain carries TRBV19 and TRBJ2-7; 7 nucleotides align to TRBD1. V dropped 10 bases and J dropped 0; count of bases not matched to a gene: 9. The length of the CDR3 is 14 residues. Germline V lookup: CDR1 LNHDA, CDR2 SQIVND (reference sequence). CDR3 sequence: CATSDRSSSYEQYF. The CDR3 bases are TGTGCCACCTCGGACAGGAGTAGCTCCTACGAGCAGTACTTC.

In DNA form, the CDR3 reads TGTGCCAGCACCCTCGAGGGAGCGGCCTACAATGAGCAGTTCTTC. It translates to CASTLEGAAYNEQFF. V gene TRBV4-2 combines with J gene TRBJ2-1; D is possibly TRBD2 (5 bases). The length of the CDR3 is 15 residues. Per germline, CDR1 LGHNA and CDR2 YNFKEQ. Trimming shortened V by 7 bases and J by 2 bases, and 15 bases separated the two germline ends.

This clone was seen only once. The chain links TRBV2 to TRBJ2-5, with D unresolved. The CDR3 has 12 residues. In germline, CDR1 is SNHLY, CDR2 FYNNEI. V was cut by 6 bases and J by 7 bases, with 12 bases left in between. The CDR3 sequence: CASSLPAGTQYF. CDR3 nucleotides: TGTGCCAGCAGCCTTCCCGCTGGGACCCAGTACTTC. Drawing the rest from reference TRBV2 and TRBJ2-5, the complete variable domain is EPEVTQTPSHQVTQMGQEVILRCVPISNHLYFYWYRQILGQKVEFLVSFYNNEISEKSEIFDDQFSVERPDGSNFTLKIRSTKLEDSAMYFCASSLPAGTQYFGPGTRLLVL.

The CDR3 sequence: CASNWQMNTEAFF. The CDR3 DNA is TGTGCCAGCAACTGGCAGATGAACACTGAAGCTTTCTTT. The chain recombines TRBV2 with TRBJ1-1; no firm D call. Germline values: CDR1 SNHLY, CDR2 FYNNEI. Trimming cost V 7 bases and J 0 bases, with 9 bases left between them. The CDR3 length is 13 residues. Full variable domain (missing parts from reference TRBV2 and TRBJ1-1): EPEVTQTPSHQVTQMGQEVILRCVPISNHLYFYWYRQILGQKVEFLVSFYNNEISEKSEIFDDQFSVERPDGSNFTLKIRSTKLEDSAMYFCASNWQMNTEAFFGQGTRLTVV.

This clone has just a few counts. J is TRBJ1-6 and V is TRBV27; TRBD1 matches 7 bases. The CDR3 extends over 14 amino acids. V was clipped by 9 bases and J by 6 bases; unmatched bases: 8. Germline values: CDR1 MNHEY, CDR2 SMNVEV (reference sequence). CDR3 region: CARSVGQRNSPLHF. CDR3 sequence (DNA): TGTGCCAGGTCCGTGGGACAGCGTAATTCACCCCTCCACTTT.

The rearrangement uses TRBV6-5 and TRBJ1-1, with a tentative D call TRBD1 (6 bases). V lost 2 bases and J lost 4, with 14 bases in between. CDR1 is MNHEY, CDR2 SVGAGI, per germline. The CDR3 covers 15 residues. DNA of the CDR3: TGTGCCAGCAGTTACGGGAGGCAGGGGATCACTGAAGCTTTCTTT. As protein: CASSYGRQGITEAFF.

This sequence joins TRBV27 and TRBJ2-5, with 12 nucleotides matching TRBD1. Germline CDR1 and CDR2: MNHEY and SMNVEV (reference sequence). The V and J ends lost 5 bases and 4 bases, in that order; junction bases with no gene match: 8. The CDR3 loop spans 16 amino acids. The CDR3, as DNA: TGTGCCAGCAGTATGCATCCGGGACAGGGGGCAGAGACCCAGTACTTC. Its protein product is CASSMHPGQGAETQYF.

The chain has TRBV19 and TRBJ1-5, with D unresolved. Trimming pared 7 bases from V and 2 bases from J, leaving 15 bases between. The germline CDR1 and CDR2 sequences are LNHDA and SQIVND (reference sequence). The CDR3 is 15 residues long. The CDR3 here is CASTLTRGGNQPQHF. The CDR3 region has the DNA TGTGCCAGTACCCTCACCCGAGGTGGCAATCAGCCCCAGCATTTT.

Only a few counts were recorded for this clone. The rearrangement joins TRBV19 to TRBJ2-2; 7 positions match TRBD1. Germline V gene lookup returns CDR1 LNHDA and CDR2 SQIVND (reference sequence). V gave up 4 bases and J gave up 5 bases; unmatched junction bases: 10. This CDR3 comprises 16 residues. CDR3 DNA sequence: TGTGCCAGTAGTACCGGGACAGCTACCCAAACCGGGGAGCTGTTTTTT. Residues: CASSTGTATQTGELFF.

The CDR3 here is CASSWTSGSDEQYF. The CDR3 DNA follows: TGCGCCAGCAGCTGGACTAGCGGGAGTGACGAGCAGTACTTC. This rearrangement joins TRBV5-1 to TRBJ2-7; 13 bases align to TRBD2. The CDR3 is 14 residues long. The V and J ends lost 3 bases and 5 bases, in that order; junction bases with no gene match: 2. From germline, CDR1 is SGHRS and CDR2 YFSETQ.